This TCR beta chain was observed in a study of blood T cells in healthy people across ages (dated by TCRdb to between 2015 and 2016). With regard to the full study: Template switching captured roughly one uniquely barcoded TCR beta cDNA molecule per two T cells in model experiments. To avoid experimental bias, donors of different ages were randomly spread across the sequencing lanes. Four age groups were formed from the donors: young (average 16 years), middle-aged (less than 40), aged (about 62) and long-lived (roughly 88). For two donors (one aged 18 to 29 and one aged 80 or older), the study analyzed two additional independent replicas of 1 million unique cDNA reads from the same blood draw. Age-related changes in TCR beta repertoire diversity were measured in the study by deep sequencing normalized with unique cDNA molecular identifiers. The full study reports these points: Total diversity estimates from one million sequenced T cells were considered lower bounds and underestimates. Compared with the aged group, more naive CD4+ T cells, fewer expanded clones and increased TCR diversity were shown by the long-lived group, suggesting age selection. The CMV infection status of donors was not known, potentially confounding age-related changes in expanded clonotypes. Observed TCR beta diversity correlated strongly with the percentage of naive T cells measured by flow cytometry. Observed TCR beta diversity per million T cells fell roughly linearly with age, and a significant reduction was already apparent by age roughly 40. Conclusive comparison of naive and antigen-experienced compartments was prevented by the profiling of bulk unsorted PBMCs.

Donors were 35 to 40 systemically healthy Caucasian individuals from Russia aged roughly 6 to 95 years. Around 10 milliliters of peripheral blood were drawn from each donor into EDTA-treated Vacutainer tubes. Ficoll-Paque density-gradient centrifugation was used to isolate PBMCs, with at least 6 million per sample. Total RNA, at least 6 micrograms per sample, was extracted from PBMCs with Trizol reagent. For every donor, an aliquot of PBMCs went through flow cytometry to measure the percentages of naive CD45RAhigh/CD27high T cells. Library method: 5' RACE. Data came from an Illumina HiSeq 2500. A second PCR of roughly 7 to 11 cycles was performed with a sample-barcoded 5' primer and a J-beta primer mix. Each TCR beta cDNA molecule received a unique molecular identifier from a template-switch 5' adaptor carrying 12 random nucleotides. At least 2.5 million CDR3-containing paired-end reads were obtained from each sample. First-strand cDNA synthesis was performed from all RNA using the Mint cDNA synthesis kit, with priming by a TRBC-specific oligonucleotide. All cDNA was treated with uracil-DNA glycosylase and then went through a first 18-cycle PCR with the universal primers M1SS and BC2_uni_R. Under the source paper's analysis protocol: For normalization, 1 million high-quality reads were randomly selected from each sample, with every read carrying a distinct molecular identifier. Reads with shared molecular identifiers were discarded instead of being binned into consensus sequences. MiTCR, with a Q25 quality threshold and the strictest error-elimination algorithm, was used for CDR3 identification, clonotype clustering and error correction. Lower-bound total TCR beta diversity was estimated with a nonparametric unseen species model using Euler transformation. TCRdb reworked the public reads: Q25 trimming with fastp, MiXCR clone assembly, productive beta chains retained. Under each unique CDR3 protein, matching rows form one entry showing the most common genes and DNA. These V and J calls derive from TCRdb rather than the authors' analysis. In all, the sample holds some 1.6 million distinct CDR3 sequences, and about 32% of those were seen once. The leading ten clones occupy over 9% of the sample.

The CDR3 has 13 amino acids, counting the end cysteine and phenylalanine. Kept here is only the CDR3 DNA, which spans 39 bases and is read in frame from base 1. CDR1 and CDR2 were assigned from the germline V gene as MDHEN and SYDVKM. V sheds 7 bases and J sheds 3 bases, leaving 13 bases between their ends. For this clonotype: It has no known antigen specificity. Base quality data are lacking; no much larger clone is found one base away.

The receptor comes from a woman aged 25-40 years in good health. The rearranged chain carries TRBV28 and TRBJ2-7, and possibly TRBD2, on 6 matching bases. Input material: blood. This receptor carries the CDR3 CASTGTPIYEQYF. Read as DNA, the sequence is TGTGCCAGCACCGGGACTCCTATCTACGAGCAGTACTTC. Joined to the reference TRBV28 and TRBJ2-7 proteins, this CDR3 gives the full variable domain: DVKVTQSSRYLVKRTGEKVFLECVQDMDHENMFWYRQDPGLGLRLIYFSYDVKMKEKGDIPEGYSVSREKKERFSLILESASTNQTSMYLCASTGTPIYEQYFGPGTRLTVT.